Here is one TCR beta chain with its context. Produced via immunoSEQ multiplex PCR; TCRdb's table is partial and in-frame only. The repertoire has a few hundred thousand clones, roughly nine tenths of them found once; the top ten carry roughly 1.1%. These data belong to a study of blood T cell repertoires in COVID-19. The CDR3 runs 16 residues. The sequenced sample was PBMCs or T cells enriched from blood (not recorded which). The clonotype originates from a man aged 25 to 40 who had recovered from COVID-19. The chain recombines TRBV21-1 with TRBJ1-5; the D segment call TRBD1 is taken from the table without a DNA check. TRBV21-1 is labeled a pseudogene. The CDR3 is CASSRGGDRGNQPQHF. DNA of the CDR3: TGTGCCAGCAGCCGAGGGGGGGACAGGGGGAATCAGCCCCAGCATTTT.